What follows is one T cell receptor beta chain and its context. Its antigen is not known. The sample originates from a study of T-cell reconstitution after alpha-beta-depleted transplantation in children. The CDR3 extends over 13 amino acids. CDR1 is SQVTM, CDR2 ANQGSEA, per germline. With 6 bases clipped from V and 4 bases from J, the junction kept 6 bases outside the gene matches. Preparation of the TCRbeta library used unique molecular identifiers. TCRdb reprocessed the PCR reads via MiXCR and lists one record per CDR3 protein. The table records 450,000 to 700,000 distinct CDR3 sequences, roughly 30% of them present only once. Study observations and caveats: From newly produced T cells came most of the T-cell counts and diversity one year after transplant. TCRbeta diversity was high at day 60 in some patients (a result of surviving recipient T cells and thymic progenitors). Expanded graft clones numbering several hundred reportedly gave rise to alpha-beta T cells about two months after transplant.

The material sequenced was PBMCs, taken before TCRalphabeta/CD19-depleted stem cell transplant. The chain carries TRBV29-1 and TRBJ1-2, with 9 nucleotides matching TRBD1. The clonotype was recovered from a boy in the first two years of life with Wiskott-Aldrich syndrome, due to receive a stem cell transplant. Written as DNA, the CDR3 is TGCAGCGTGGAACAGGGGGCGGGCTATGGCTACACCTTC. Translated, it gives CSVEQGAGYGYTF.